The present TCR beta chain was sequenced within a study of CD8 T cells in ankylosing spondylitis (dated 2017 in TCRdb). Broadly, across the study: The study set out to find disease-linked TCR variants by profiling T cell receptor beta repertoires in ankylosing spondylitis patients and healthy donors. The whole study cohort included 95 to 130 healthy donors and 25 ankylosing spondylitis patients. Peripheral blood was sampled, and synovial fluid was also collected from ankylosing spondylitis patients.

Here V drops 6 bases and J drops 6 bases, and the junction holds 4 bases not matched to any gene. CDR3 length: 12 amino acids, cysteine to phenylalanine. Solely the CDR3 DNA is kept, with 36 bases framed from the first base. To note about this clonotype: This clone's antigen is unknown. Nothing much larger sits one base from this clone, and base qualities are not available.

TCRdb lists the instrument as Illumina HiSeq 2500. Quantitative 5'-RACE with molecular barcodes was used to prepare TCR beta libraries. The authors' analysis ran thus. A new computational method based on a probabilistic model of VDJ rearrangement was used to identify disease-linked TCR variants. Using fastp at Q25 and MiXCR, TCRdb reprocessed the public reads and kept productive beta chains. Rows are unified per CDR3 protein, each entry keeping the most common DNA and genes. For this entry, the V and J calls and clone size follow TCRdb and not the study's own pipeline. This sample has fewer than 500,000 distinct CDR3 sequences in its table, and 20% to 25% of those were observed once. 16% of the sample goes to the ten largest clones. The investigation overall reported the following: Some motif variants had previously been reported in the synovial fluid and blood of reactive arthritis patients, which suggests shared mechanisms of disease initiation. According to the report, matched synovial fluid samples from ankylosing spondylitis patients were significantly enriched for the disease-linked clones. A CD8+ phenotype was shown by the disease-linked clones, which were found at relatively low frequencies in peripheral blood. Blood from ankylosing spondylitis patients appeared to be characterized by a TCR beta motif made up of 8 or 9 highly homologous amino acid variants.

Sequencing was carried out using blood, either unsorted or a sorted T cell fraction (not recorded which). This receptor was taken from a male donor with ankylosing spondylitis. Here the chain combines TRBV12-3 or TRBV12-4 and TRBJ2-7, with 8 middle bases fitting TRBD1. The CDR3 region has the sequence CASSRGQGEQYF. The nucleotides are TGTGCCAGCAGCCGCGGACAGGGCGAGCAGTACTTC.